This TCR beta chain was identified in a study of Ad26.COV2.S vaccination and SARS-CoV-2 variants. Stated treatment: roughly 18 received Ad26.COV2.S at low or high dose, single or two shots; a few received placebo; per-sample allocation not given. Day 63 following the first vaccine or placebo injection was when the samples were taken. The CDR3 runs 13 residues. The germline V gene encodes CDR1 SGHVS and CDR2 FNYEAQ. Trimming took off 3 bases at V and 8 bases at J, with 11 bases between the two ends. Profiled with immunoSEQ multiplex PCR; TCRdb holds only in-frame clones, not every one. The table has fewer than 900,000 clones, roughly nine tenths seen once; the top ten hold approximately 1.5%.

This clonotype originated in a person aged 18-60 years who received the Ad26.COV2.S COVID-19 vaccine or a placebo. The material sequenced was peripheral blood, taken in a trial of Ad26.COV2.S vaccine versus placebo. The rearrangement uses TRBV7-6 and TRBJ1-5; possible D gene TRBD1, 6 bases. The CDR3 region is CASSLSPGEPQHF. The CDR3 coding sequence is TGTGCCAGCAGCTTGTCCCCAGGGGAGCCCCAGCATTTT.